This T cell receptor (beta chain) was captured in a study of blood T cell repertoires in COVID-19 (dated by TCRdb to 2018 to 2021). In terms of the full investigation: Samples from collaborators originated in the United States, Italy and Spain and spanned both the acute and convalescent phases of COVID-19. The prospective study material was composed of cDNA or gDNA derived from T cells, B-cell-depleted T cells, or PBMCs. Subjects who had been exposed to COVID-19, were actively infected with it, or had recovered from it provided the deeply sampled blood TCRbeta repertoires that made up the dataset. The repertoires were made available in a free public database intended to serve as a resource for research on the immune response to SARS-CoV-2. Samples were obtained from the ongoing ImmuneRACE study (first 160 participants) and from over 1,000 subjects provided by 6 global collaborators. Sample metadata almost always included a de-identified subject ID, COVID-19 status, age in years and sex. HLA class I and class II types, where available, came from metadata supplied by the sample provider rather than from assay-based typing. Results and caveats for the whole study, not just this receptor: How much clinical and demographic metadata was included differed by source and by participant, and the metadata was provided uncurated.

The immunoSEQ Assay, a bias-controlled multiplex PCR, was used to amplify TCRbeta CDR3 regions from genomic DNA. The study's own analysis went as follows. The number of nucleated cells in each sample was estimated by amplification of reference gene primers within the assay. To quantify the absolute abundance of each unique TCRbeta CDR3 rearrangement, sequence reads were collapsed and filtered. For each sample, productive Simpson clonality was calculated as the square root of Simpson's diversity index over productive rearrangements. TCRdb took over this immuneACCESS table, retaining in-frame rearrangements with V and J assigned. Such tables are incomplete; in checked studies, under half of the missing clones stem from an unresolved V gene, and the remainder is unexplained. V and J calls and clone size are as listed in that table; D and trimming were resolved from the DNA. The sample records 270,000 or so clones, roughly 90% of which are singletons. The ten largest clonotypes hold 12% of the sample.

In Seattle, one collaborating source enrolled patients while the infection was active and tracked those patients longitudinally over the course of disease. Collaborating institutions collected whole blood in K2EDTA tubes following their own protocols. For TCRbeta analysis, collaborators shipped samples in one of three forms: frozen whole blood, isolated PBMCs, or DNA extracted from either of those sample types. CDR1 MNHEY and CDR2 SVGAGI were looked up in the germline V gene. From the cysteine up to the phenylalanine, the CDR3 has a length of 12 residues. The entry retains the CDR3 DNA only, 36 bases that are in frame from base 1. V was cut back by 6 bases and J by 5 bases, leaving a gap of 10 bases between them. Worth noting for this clone: No antigen is known for it. Base qualities were left out, and no much larger clone turns up one base away.

This receptor was identified in a woman aged 30 to 39 with COVID-19, enrolled during active disease. The chain couples TRBV6-5 to TRBJ1-1, with the D gene not clear enough to name. The sequencing input was peripheral blood. The DNA sequence reads TGTGCCAGCAGCCCGGGGAGAACTGAAGCTTTCTTT. Translation gives CASSPGRTEAFF.